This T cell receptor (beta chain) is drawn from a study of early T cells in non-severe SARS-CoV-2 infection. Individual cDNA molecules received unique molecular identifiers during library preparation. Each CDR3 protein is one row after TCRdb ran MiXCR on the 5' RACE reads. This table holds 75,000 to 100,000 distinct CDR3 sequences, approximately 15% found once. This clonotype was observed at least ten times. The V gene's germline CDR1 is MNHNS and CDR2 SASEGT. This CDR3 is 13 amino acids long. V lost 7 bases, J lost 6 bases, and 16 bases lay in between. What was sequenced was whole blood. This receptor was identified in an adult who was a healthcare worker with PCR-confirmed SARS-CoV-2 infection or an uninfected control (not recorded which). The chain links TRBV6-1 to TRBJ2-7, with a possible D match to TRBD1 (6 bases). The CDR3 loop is CASTLSGGSEQYF. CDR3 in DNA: TGTGCCAGCACCTTATCTGGGGGCTCCGAGCAGTACTTC.